This record looks at one T cell receptor beta chain sequence and its context. Its antigen remains unidentified. There are no base qualities to consult, and no much larger clone falls within one base. The germline V gene (reference sequence) provides CDR1 DFQATT and CDR2 SNEGSKA. The CDR3, from cysteine to phenylalanine, totals 15 residues. The kept DNA is CDR3 alone, 45 bases in frame from the first base. V is reduced by 0 bases and J by 6 bases, leaving a spacing of 12 bases between them. The data belong to a study of CD8 T cells in Susac syndrome (dated by TCRdb to between 2018 and 2021). For context, the study as a whole: Whether CD8+ T cell activation and differentiation in Susac syndrome was antigen driven was tested using repertoire sequencing.

Findings and caveats that apply to the study as a whole: The number of individuals in the TCR sequencing and HLA analysis was acknowledged as relatively small.

Peripheral blood CD8+ and CD4+ T cells from healthy donors, Susac syndrome patients and multiple sclerosis patients were profiled using high-throughput TCR beta sequencing. Healthy donors were included as age- and sex-matched controls. Bulk CD8+ and CD4+ T cells were purified magnetically by negative isolation, whereas CD8+ TEMRA cells were enriched by FACS. Blood was collected in EDTA tubes and processed within 24 hours, with PBMCs isolated through density gradient centrifugation. PBMCs destined for TCR sequencing were cryopreserved in liquid nitrogen and later thawed in a 37 °C water bath. The sorted or isolated CD4+, CD8+ and CD8+ TEMRA cells had a purity of 90% or higher. RNA was extracted using the RNeasy kit, and roughly 0.5 to 1 ug of the RNA was reverse transcribed with random hexamers. TCR beta CDR3 regions were amplified with the immunoSEQ multiplex PCR assay covering 54 Vbeta and 13 Jbeta segments. PCR amplification bias was corrected using a synthetic template baseline for primer optimization and computational correction. In the source study's methods: Reads were assigned to V, D and J genes according to IMGT and analyzed in immunoSEQ Analyzer, with only productive sequences retained. Clonality was calculated as one minus the Shannon entropy normalized by log2 of the number of productive unique sequences. For each patient and control, public and private clones were evaluated within the 100 most prevalent clones. Clones were defined as Susac-specific when absent from the healthy and MS cohorts, from some 1,100 published viral clones and from other ImmuneACCESS disease sequences. TCRdb trimmed the raw reads at Q25, called clones with MiXCR and kept productive beta chains. One record per CDR3 amino acid sequence lists the most common genes and DNA. TCRdb's processing, not the study's, gives the V and J calls here. For this sample the table gives about 200,000 distinct CDR3 sequences, of which 85% to 95% were detected only once. Clones ranked in the top ten supply around 0.1% of the sample.

The sequence joins TRBV20-1 to TRBJ1-6; too little of a D gene remains to name it. The TCR was taken from a human donor in good health. Sequences were obtained from CD4+ T cells from PBMCs. In nucleotides, the sequence is TGCAGTGCTAGAGAATGGACTGGGATTAATTCACCCCTCCACTTT. Its amino acids are CSAREWTGINSPLHF.